These 14 T cell receptor beta chains share one sample of origin, sequenced in a study of blood T cells in healthy people across ages. A sample-barcoded 5' primer and a J-beta primer mix were used in a second PCR of about 7 to 12 cycles. MiXCR, run by TCRdb on the 5' RACE reads, gives a single entry per CDR3 protein. This sample has hundreds of thousands of distinct CDR3 sequences; around three fifths occur once, and the top ten carry about two fifths. Sequenced: blood. These receptors originate from a man aged 55 to 70 in good health.

J is TRBJ2-1 and V is TRBV5-1; weak D call: TRBD2 (6 bases). The germline V gene encodes CDR1 SGHRS and CDR2 YFSETQ. V was pared by 5 bases and J by 2 bases, with 17 bases between. This CDR3 contains 16 residues. Here the CDR3 DNA reads TGCGCCAGCAGGACTTTGGGGCGGGGCCCCTACAATGAGCAGTTCTTC. Protein sequence: CASRTLGRGPYNEQFF.

The chain has TRBV5-1 and TRBJ2-3, with D unresolved. The CDR3 sequence is 14 residues long. V was shortened by 0 bases and J by 2 bases, with 7 bases between the two germline ends. Germline assignment: CDR1 SGHRS and CDR2 YFSETQ. The CDR3 loop is CASSLGKVTDTQYF. CDR3 coding DNA: TGCGCCAGCAGCTTGGGGAAGGTCACAGATACGCAGTATTTT.

This clonotype was seen a few times. The chain uses TRBV12-3 or TRBV12-4 and TRBJ2-5; D tentatively reads TRBD1 or TRBD2 (5 bases each). The CDR3 runs 13 residues. Trimming removed 5 bases from V and 11 bases from J, with 18 bases in between. CDR3 bases: TGTGCCAGCAGTCCCGGGACCTTTGGGGAGCAGTACTTC. Encoded protein: CASSPGTFGEQYF.

V usage is TRBV6-1 and J usage is TRBJ1-5; D is possibly TRBD1 (6 bases). CDR1 and CDR2 from the germline V gene are MNHNS and SASEGT. This CDR3 is built from 16 residues. Trimming took off 2 bases at V and 1 base at J, with 12 bases between the two ends. The CDR3 sequence is CASSELGALSNQPQHF. The CDR3 DNA sequence: TGTGCCAGCAGTGAATTGGGGGCTTTGAGCAATCAGCCCCAGCATTTT.

This sequence joins TRBV27 and TRBJ2-5; D assignment may be TRBD1 or TRBD2 (6 bases each). The CDR3 spans 13 residues. Germline assignment: CDR1 MNHEY and CDR2 SMNVEV (reference sequence). V lost 5 bases, J lost 5 bases, and 12 bases lay in between. CDR3 region: CASSPWGAETQYF. CDR3 nucleotide sequence: TGTGCCAGCAGTCCCTGGGGGGCCGAGACCCAGTACTTC.

The CDR3 nucleotides are TGTGCCAGCAGCCAAGATGGAGCGGGGGGAAAAAACATTCAGTACTTC. It yields the protein CASSQDGAGGKNIQYF. The gene calls are TRBV4-2 and TRBJ2-4; 9 bases line up with TRBD2. CDR1 and CDR2 (germline): LGHNA, YNFKEQ. The CDR3 length is 16 residues. J gave up 4 bases and V 0 bases, and 4 bases lay outside the gene matches.

The chain uses TRBV4-1 and TRBJ1-5; TRBD1 might be the D (5 bases). V was shortened by 0 bases and J by 9 bases, with 15 bases between the two germline ends. The CDR3 length is 15 residues. Germline CDR1 reads MGHRA; CDR2 reads YSYEKL. The CDR3 nucleotides read TGCGCCAGCAGCCAAGAGGGTGCGGGGCTAAGGCCCCAGCATTTT. This codes for CASSQEGAGLRPQHF.

This clonotype was detected a few times. The chain carries TRBV29-1 and TRBJ2-7; 7 bases are shared with TRBD1. Germline V gene lookup returns CDR1 SQVTM and CDR2 ANQGSEA. With 1 base clipped from V and 0 bases from J, the junction kept 0 bases outside the gene matches. This CDR3 is 13 amino acids long. CDR3 sequence reads: CSVEGDSSYEQYF. As DNA, the CDR3 is TGCAGCGTTGAAGGGGACAGCTCCTACGAGCAGTACTTC.

This clonotype has more than one count but fewer than ten. In nucleotides, the CDR3 is TGCGCCAGCAGTATGACAGGGAACTATGGCTACACCTTC. Its translation is CASSMTGNYGYTF. The chain recombines TRBV10-1 with TRBJ1-2, with 7 positions matching TRBD1. CDR1 is WNHNN and CDR2 is SYGVQD in the germline V gene (reference sequence). V trimming: 5 bases; J trimming: 2 bases; junction bases outside the gene matches: 2. There are 13 residues in the CDR3.

This clonotype turned up a few times. The chain joins TRBV2 to TRBJ2-1; possibly TRBD1 for D (6 bases). The CDR3 sequence is 15 residues long. The V end was cut by 7 bases, the J end by 6 bases, with 19 bases between. Germline CDR1 SNHLY, CDR2 FYNNEI. This CDR3 reads CASNPGAIVVNEQFF. The CDR3 nucleotides read TGTGCCAGCAACCCAGGGGCCATAGTGGTCAATGAGCAGTTCTTC.

This clonotype came up a few times. J is TRBJ2-7 and V is TRBV6-5; possibly TRBD1 for D (6 bases). The length of the CDR3 is 16 residues. Trimming left V 0 bases short and J 0 bases short, with 12 bases between. The germline V gene has CDR1 MNHEY and CDR2 SVGAGI. The CDR3 bases are TGTGCCAGCAGTTACTCCCAACAGGGTACCTCCTACGAGCAGTACTTC. It yields the protein CASSYSQQGTSYEQYF.

This clonotype was detected only a few times. This chain uses TRBV5-1 with TRBJ1-6, with 8 bases lining up with TRBD1. Germline CDR1 reads SGHRS; CDR2 reads YFSETQ. The V segment lost 0 bases and the J segment 9 bases; nucleotides outside the gene matches: 8. The length of the CDR3 is 16 residues. CDR3 in amino acids: CASSLEADRGFSPLHF. The DNA of the CDR3 is TGCGCCAGCAGCTTGGAGGCCGACAGGGGCTTTTCACCCCTCCACTTT.

This clonotype showed up just once. The V call is TRBV11-2, the J call TRBJ2-6; a weak D match, TRBD2 (5 bases). The V and J ends lost 5 bases and 0 bases respectively, with 11 bases between them. CDR1 and CDR2 from the germline V gene are SGHAT and FQNNGV. CDR3 length: 16 amino acids. For the CDR3, the DNA is TGTGCCAGCAGCACTCGGACTGCCTCTGGGGCCAACGTCCTGACTTTC. As protein: CASSTRTASGANVLTF.

As regards this clonotype: This may come from a read error, since a much larger clone is one base off. The chain joins TRBV29-1 to TRBJ2-7; D is unclear. This CDR3 is built from 11 residues. Germline lookup yields CDR1 SQVTM and CDR2 ANQGSEA. The CDR3 nucleotides are TGCAGCGTTGAAGAGGGGTGCGAGCAGTCCTTC. Translating it yields CSVEEGCEQSF.